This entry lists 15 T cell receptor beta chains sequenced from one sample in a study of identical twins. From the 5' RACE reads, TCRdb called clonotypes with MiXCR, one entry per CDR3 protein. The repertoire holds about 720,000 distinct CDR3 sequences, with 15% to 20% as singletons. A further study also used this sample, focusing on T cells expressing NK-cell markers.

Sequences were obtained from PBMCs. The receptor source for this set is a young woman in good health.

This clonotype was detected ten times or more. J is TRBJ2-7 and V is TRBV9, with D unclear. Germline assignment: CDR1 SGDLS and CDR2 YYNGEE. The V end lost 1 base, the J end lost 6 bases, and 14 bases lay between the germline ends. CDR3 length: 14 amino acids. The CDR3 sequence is CASSVSSNSGEQYF. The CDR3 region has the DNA TGTGCCAGCAGCGTATCAAGCAATTCGGGCGAGCAGTACTTC.

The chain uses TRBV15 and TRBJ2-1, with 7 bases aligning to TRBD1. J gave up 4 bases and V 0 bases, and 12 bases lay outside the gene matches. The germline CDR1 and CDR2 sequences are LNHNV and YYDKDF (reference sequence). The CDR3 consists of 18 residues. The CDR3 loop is CATSRDSQGQLKYNEQFF. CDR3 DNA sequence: TGTGCCACCAGCAGAGATTCCCAGGGACAGCTAAAATACAATGAGCAGTTCTTC.

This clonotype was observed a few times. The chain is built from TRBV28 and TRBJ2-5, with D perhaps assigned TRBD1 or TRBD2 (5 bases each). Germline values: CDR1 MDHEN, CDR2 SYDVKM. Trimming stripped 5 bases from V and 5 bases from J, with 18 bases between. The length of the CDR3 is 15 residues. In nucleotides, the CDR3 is TGTGCCAGCAGTCTGGGGACCCTAACCACGGAGACCCAGTACTTC. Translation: CASSLGTLTTETQYF. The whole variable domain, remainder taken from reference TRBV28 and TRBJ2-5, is DVKVTQSSRYLVKRTGEKVFLECVQDMDHENMFWYRQDPGLGLRLIYFSYDVKMKEKGDIPEGYSVSREKKERFSLILESASTNQTSMYLCASSLGTLTTETQYFGPGTRLLVL.

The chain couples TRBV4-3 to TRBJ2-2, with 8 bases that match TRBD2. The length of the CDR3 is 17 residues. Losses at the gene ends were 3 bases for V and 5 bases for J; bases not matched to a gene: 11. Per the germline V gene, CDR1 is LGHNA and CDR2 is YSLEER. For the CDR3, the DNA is TGCGCCAGCAGCCAGAATGGAGCGGGAGCAGGGACCGGGGAGCTGTTTTTT. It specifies CASSQNGAGAGTGELFF.

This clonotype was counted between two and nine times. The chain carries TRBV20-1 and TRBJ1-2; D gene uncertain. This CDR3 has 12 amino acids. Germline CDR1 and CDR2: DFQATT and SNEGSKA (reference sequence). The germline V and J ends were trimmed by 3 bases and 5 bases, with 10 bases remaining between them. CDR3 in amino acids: CSARRSGYGYTF. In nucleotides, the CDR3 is TGCAGTGCTAGGCGAAGTGGGTATGGCTACACCTTC.

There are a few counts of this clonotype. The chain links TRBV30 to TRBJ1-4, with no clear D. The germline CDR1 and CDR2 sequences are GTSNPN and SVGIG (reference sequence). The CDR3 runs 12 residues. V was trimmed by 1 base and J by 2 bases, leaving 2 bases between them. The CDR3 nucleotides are TGTGCCTGGAGTGGGACTAATGAAAAACTGTTTTTT. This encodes CAWSGTNEKLFF.

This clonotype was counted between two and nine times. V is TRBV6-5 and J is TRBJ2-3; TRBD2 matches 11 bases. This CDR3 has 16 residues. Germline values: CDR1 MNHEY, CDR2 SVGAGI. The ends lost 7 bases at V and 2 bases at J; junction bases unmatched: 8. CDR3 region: CASTFLTSGVTDTQYF. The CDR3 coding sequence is TGTGCCAGCACTTTCCTGACTAGCGGGGTCACAGATACGCAGTATTTT.

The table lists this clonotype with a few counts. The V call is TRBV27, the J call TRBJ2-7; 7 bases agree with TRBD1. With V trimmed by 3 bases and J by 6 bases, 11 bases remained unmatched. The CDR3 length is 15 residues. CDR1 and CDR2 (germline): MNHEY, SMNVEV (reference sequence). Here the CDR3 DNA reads TGTGCCAGCAGTTTCCTTCGACAGGGATCGGTCGAGCAGTACTTC. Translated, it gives CASSFLRQGSVEQYF.

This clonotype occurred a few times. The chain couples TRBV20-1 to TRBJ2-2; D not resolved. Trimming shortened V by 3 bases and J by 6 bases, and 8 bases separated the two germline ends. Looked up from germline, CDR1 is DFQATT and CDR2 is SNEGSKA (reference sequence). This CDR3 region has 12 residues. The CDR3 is CSARQQSGELFF. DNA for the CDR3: TGCAGTGCTAGGCAACAGTCCGGGGAGCTGTTTTTT.

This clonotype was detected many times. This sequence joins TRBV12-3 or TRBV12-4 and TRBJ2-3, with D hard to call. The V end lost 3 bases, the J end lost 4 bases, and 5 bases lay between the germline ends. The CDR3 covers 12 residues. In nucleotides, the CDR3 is TGTGCCAGCAGTTTGATGCCAGATACGCAGTATTTT. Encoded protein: CASSLMPDTQYF.

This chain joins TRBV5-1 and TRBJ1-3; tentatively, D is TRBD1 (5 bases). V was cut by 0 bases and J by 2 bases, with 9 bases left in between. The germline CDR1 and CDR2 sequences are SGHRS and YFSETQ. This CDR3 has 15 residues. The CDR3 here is CASSLVTGTGNTIYF. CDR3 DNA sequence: TGCGCCAGCAGCTTGGTTACAGGCACTGGAAACACCATATATTTT.

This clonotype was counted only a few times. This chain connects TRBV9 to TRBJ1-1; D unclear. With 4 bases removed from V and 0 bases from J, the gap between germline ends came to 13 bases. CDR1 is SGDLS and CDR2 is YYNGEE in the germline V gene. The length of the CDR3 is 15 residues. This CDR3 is CASSPRSTMNTEAFF. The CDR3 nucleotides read TGTGCCAGCAGCCCCCGCTCTACCATGAACACTGAAGCTTTCTTT.

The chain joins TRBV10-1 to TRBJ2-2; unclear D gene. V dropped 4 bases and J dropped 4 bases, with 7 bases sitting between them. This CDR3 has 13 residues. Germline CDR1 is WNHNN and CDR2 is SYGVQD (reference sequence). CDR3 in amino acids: CASSGHPTGELFF. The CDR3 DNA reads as TGCGCCAGCAGTGGGCACCCCACCGGGGAGCTGTTTTTT.

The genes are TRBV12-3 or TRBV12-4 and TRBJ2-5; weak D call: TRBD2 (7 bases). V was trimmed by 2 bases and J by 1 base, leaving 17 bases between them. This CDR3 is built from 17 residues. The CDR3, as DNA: TGTGCCAGCAGTTTATCTGGGAGGGGGTACTCCCAAGAGACCCAGTACTTC. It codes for CASSLSGRGYSQETQYF.

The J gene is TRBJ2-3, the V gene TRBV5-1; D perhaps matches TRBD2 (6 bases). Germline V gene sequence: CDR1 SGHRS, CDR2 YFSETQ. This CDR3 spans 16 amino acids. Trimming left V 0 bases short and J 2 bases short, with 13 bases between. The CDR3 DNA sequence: TGCGCCAGCAGCTTGGGGCTGGGACTGATCACAGATACGCAGTATTTT. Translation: CASSLGLGLITDTQYF. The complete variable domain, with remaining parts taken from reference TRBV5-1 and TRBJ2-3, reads KAGVTQTPRYLIKTRGQQVTLSCSPISGHRSVSWYQQTPGQGLQFLFEYFSETQRNKGNFPGRFSGRQFSNSRSEMNVSTLELGDSALYLCASSLGLGLITDTQYFGPGTRLTVL.